This T cell receptor (beta chain) was observed in a study of blood T cell repertoires in COVID-19. Method: immunoSEQ multiplex PCR; TCRdb's copy keeps in-frame clones and lacks some. The table records about 110,000 clones, 85% of them present only once. The sequenced sample consisted of peripheral blood. The receptor was isolated from a woman in her sixties with COVID-19, enrolled during active disease.

CDR3 protein: CASSYSIGLLNTGELFF. CDR3 coding DNA: TGTGCCAGCAGTTACTCGATTGGCTTACTAAACACCGGGGAGCTGTTTTTT. V gene TRBV6-2 or TRBV6-3 combines with J gene TRBJ2-2; D gene unclear. The CDR3 has 17 amino acids. In germline, CDR1 is MNHEY, CDR2 SVGEGT. The V gene lost 0 bases and the J gene lost 2 bases, with 13 bases spanning the gap.